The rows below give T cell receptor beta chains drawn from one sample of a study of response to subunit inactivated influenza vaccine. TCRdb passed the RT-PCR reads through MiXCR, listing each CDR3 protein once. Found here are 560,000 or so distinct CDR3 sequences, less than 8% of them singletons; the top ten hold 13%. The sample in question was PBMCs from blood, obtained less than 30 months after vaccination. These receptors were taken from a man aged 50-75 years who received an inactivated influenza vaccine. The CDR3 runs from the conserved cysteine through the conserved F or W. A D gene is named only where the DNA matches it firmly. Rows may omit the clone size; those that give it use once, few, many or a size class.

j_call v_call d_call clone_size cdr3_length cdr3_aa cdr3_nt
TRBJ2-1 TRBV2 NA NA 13 CASSTLLGGEQFF TGTGCCAGCAGCACCTTACTAGGAGGTGAGCAGTTCTTC
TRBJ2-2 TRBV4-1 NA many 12 CASSQDWGELFF TGCGCCAGCAGCCAAGATTGGGGGGAGCTGTTTTTT
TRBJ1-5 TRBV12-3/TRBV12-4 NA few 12 CASSYQYQPQHF TGTGCCAGCAGTTACCAATATCAGCCCCAGCATTTT
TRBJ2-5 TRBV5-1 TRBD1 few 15 CASRRTGDLQETQYF TGCGCCAGCAGACGGACAGGGGACCTACAAGAGACCCAGTACTTC
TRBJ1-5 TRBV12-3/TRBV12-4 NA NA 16 CASSLSSESSNQPQHF TGTGCCAGCAGTTTATCGTCAGAGAGTAGCAATCAGCCCCAGCATTTT
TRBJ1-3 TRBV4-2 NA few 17 CASSLRPGIDSGNTIYF TGTGCCAGCAGCCTCCGACCGGGTATTGATTCTGGAAACACCATATATTTT
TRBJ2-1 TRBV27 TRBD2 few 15 CASSLGTSGMNEQFF TGTGCCAGCAGTCTCGGGACTAGCGGGATGAATGAGCAGTTCTTC
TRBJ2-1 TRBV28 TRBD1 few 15 CASSPTGTGENEQFF TGTGCCAGCAGCCCGACCGGGACAGGGGAGAATGAGCAGTTCTTC
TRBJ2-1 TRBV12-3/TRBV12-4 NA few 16 CASSQGDRMVYNEQFF TGTGCCAGCAGTCAAGGGGACCGTATGGTATACAATGAGCAGTTCTTC
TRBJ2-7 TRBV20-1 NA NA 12 CSANRDLGEQYF TGCAGTGCAAACCGGGACCTGGGGGAGCAGTACTTC
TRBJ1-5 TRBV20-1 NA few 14 CSASDRIRNQPQHF TGCAGTGCTTCCGACAGGATCCGCAATCAGCCCCAGCATTTT
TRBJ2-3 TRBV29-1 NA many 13 CSVVLVLADTQYF TGCAGCGTTGTACTAGTGCTCGCAGATACGCAGTATTTT
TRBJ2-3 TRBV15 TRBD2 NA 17 CATSRVRLAGAADTQYF TGTGCCACCAGCAGAGTAAGACTAGCGGGAGCGGCAGATACGCAGTATTTT
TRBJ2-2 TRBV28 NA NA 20 CASSLYYYGASALYTGELFF TGTGCCAGCAGTTTATACTACTATGGGGCTAGCGCCCTTTACACCGGGGAGCTGTTTTTT
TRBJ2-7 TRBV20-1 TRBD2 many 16 CSARDPARGSVYEQYF TGCAGTGCTAGAGATCCGGCGCGGGGGTCGGTCTACGAGCAGTACTTC
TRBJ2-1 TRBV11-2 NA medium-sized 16 CASSFGGGRSYNEQFF TGTGCCAGCAGCTTCGGAGGAGGCCGTTCCTACAATGAGCAGTTCTTC
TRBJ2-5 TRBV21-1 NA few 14 CASSKPRDSVFHYF TGTGCCAGCAGCAAACCCCGGGACTCCGTGTTTCACTACTTC
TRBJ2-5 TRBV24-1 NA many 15 CATSDPLQGGETQYF TGTGCCACCAGTGACCCGCTACAGGGAGGGGAGACCCAGTACTTC
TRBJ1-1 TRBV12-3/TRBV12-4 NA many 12 CASSLAFTEAFF TGTGCCAGCAGTTTGGCGTTCACTGAAGCTTTCTTT
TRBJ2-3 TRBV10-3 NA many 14 CAISESGRPDTQYF TGTGCCATCAGTGAGTCAGGAAGGCCAGATACGCAGTATTTT
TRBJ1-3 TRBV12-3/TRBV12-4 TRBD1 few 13 CASSTQGAYTIYF TGTGCCAGCAGTACCCAGGGGGCATACACCATATATTTT
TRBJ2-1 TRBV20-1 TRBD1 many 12 CSARPGGNEQFF TGCAGTGCCAGGCCAGGGGGCAATGAGCAGTTCTTC
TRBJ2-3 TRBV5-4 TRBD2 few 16 CASSKRLAGVTDTQYF TGTGCCAGCAGCAAGAGACTAGCGGGAGTCACAGATACGCAGTATTTT
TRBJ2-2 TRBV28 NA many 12 CASGRVTGELFF TGTGCCAGCGGTCGAGTTACCGGGGAGCTGTTTTTT
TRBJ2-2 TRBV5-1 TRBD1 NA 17 CASRIRPGQGVSGELFF TGCGCCAGCAGAATACGACCGGGACAGGGTGTCTCCGGGGAGCTGTTTTTT
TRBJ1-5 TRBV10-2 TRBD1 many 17 CASSESRTGYSNQPQHF TGCGCCAGCAGTGAGTCCCGGACAGGCTATAGCAATCAGCCCCAGCATTTT
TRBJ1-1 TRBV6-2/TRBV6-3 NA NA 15 CASSFSETMNTEAFF TGTGCCAGCAGTTTCTCGGAGACGATGAACACTGAAGCTTTCTTT
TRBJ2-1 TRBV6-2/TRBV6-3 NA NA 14 CASSQGLNYNEQFF TGTGCCAGCAGTCAAGGGTTAAATTACAATGAGCAGTTCTTC
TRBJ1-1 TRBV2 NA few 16 CASNSGLLGLDTEAFF TGTGCCAGCAATAGTGGTTTATTAGGTTTAGACACTGAAGCTTTCTTT
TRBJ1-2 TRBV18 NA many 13 CASSRQGEYGYTF TGTGCCAGCTCACGGCAGGGCGAATATGGCTACACCTTC